This T cell receptor beta chain is drawn from a study of CD8 T cells in Susac syndrome (dated by TCRdb to between 2019 and 2020). At the level of the whole study: Repertoire sequencing was used to test whether CD8+ T cell activation and differentiation in Susac syndrome was antigen driven. Broad study findings and their caveats: The study acknowledged that relatively few individuals were included in the TCR sequencing and HLA analysis.

High-throughput TCR beta sequencing profiled peripheral blood CD8+ and CD4+ T cells from healthy donors, Susac syndrome patients and multiple sclerosis patients. Healthy donors were age- and sex-matched controls. Bulk CD8+ and CD4+ T cells were purified by magnetic negative isolation, whereas CD8+ TEMRA cells were enriched by FACS. Blood was collected in EDTA tubes and processed within 24 hours, with PBMCs isolated through density gradient centrifugation. PBMCs intended for TCR sequencing were cryopreserved in liquid nitrogen and thawed later in a water bath at 37 degrees C. The sorted or isolated CD4+, CD8+ and CD8+ TEMRA cells had a purity of 90% or higher. RNA was extracted using the RNeasy kit, and roughly 0.5 to 1 microgram was reverse transcribed with random hexamers. The immunoSEQ multiplex PCR assay, which covers 54 Vbeta and 13 Jbeta segments, was used to amplify TCR beta CDR3 regions. Bias from PCR amplification was corrected by using a synthetic template baseline for primer optimization and for computational correction. The paper's data handling went like this. Reads were annotated to V, D and J genes according to IMGT and were analyzed with immunoSEQ Analyzer, with only productive sequences retained. Clonality was computed as one minus Shannon entropy normalized by log2 of the number of productive unique sequences. For each patient and control, public and private clones were evaluated among the 100 most prevalent clones. Clones were defined as Susac-specific if absent from the healthy and MS cohorts, from some 1,000 published viral clones and from other ImmuneACCESS disease sequences. The raw public reads went through TCRdb reprocessing: fastp at Q25, MiXCR clone calling, in-frame beta chains kept. Identical CDR3 protein sequences are pooled into one entry, listed with their most common genes and DNA. It is TCRdb's table, rather than the study itself, that gives the V and J calls and clone size. The sample table records about 120,000 distinct CDR3 sequences; 94% of these occur just once. Approximately 0.089% of the sample belongs to the ten largest clones.

Remarks on this clonotype: The target of this receptor is not known. There are no base qualities to consult, and no much larger clone falls within one base.

Including cysteine and phenylalanine, the CDR3 has 13 amino acids. Left in the record is the CDR3 DNA by itself, 39 bases read in frame from the first base. The germline V gene supplies CDR1 SGHAT and CDR2 FQNNGV. V drops 5 bases and J drops 6 bases, leaving 14 bases in between. Recombination linked TRBV11-2 to TRBJ2-7; TRBD1 is a possible D gene, resting on 7 matching bases. The sample taken for sequencing was CD4+ T cells from PBMCs. This TCR was recovered from a human donor in good health. The CDR3 is CASSRVQGGEQYF. The DNA is as follows: TGTGCCAGCAGCCGAGTGCAGGGGGGCGAGCAGTACTTC.